The 2 T cell receptor beta chains listed next were all sequenced from one sample in a study of cytotoxic CD8 clonotypes in ibrutinib-treated CLL. Profiling relied on immunoSEQ multiplex PCR, and the TCRdb table lists in-frame clones only, not all of them. The sample lists 150,000 to 200,000 clones; 84% were seen once. The specimen was PBMCs, collected after 24 months of ibrutinib treatment. Receptors originate from a human donor with chronic lymphocytic leukemia.

Note on this clone: This sample includes further DNA sequences coding for the same CDR3. J is TRBJ1-5 and V is TRBV5-1; the match to TRBD1 covers 7 bases. V shed 1 base and J 5 bases; nucleotides not matched to a gene: 0. Germline V lookup: CDR1 SGHRS, CDR2 YFSETQ. There are 13 residues in the CDR3. The CDR3 coding sequence is TGCGCCAGCAGCTTGACAGGGGATCAGCCCCAGCATTTT. The encoded protein is CASSLTGDQPQHF.

The CDR3 spells CATIPSGGRNYGYTF. For the CDR3, the DNA is TGTGCCACCATCCCTAGTGGGGGACGAAACTATGGCTACACCTTC. This sequence joins TRBV28 and TRBJ1-2, with a tentative D call TRBD1 (5 bases). The germline V gene has CDR1 MDHEN and CDR2 SYDVKM. This CDR3 is built from 15 residues. V lost 10 bases and J lost 2, with 20 bases in between.